Listed here are 21 T cell receptor beta chains from one sample, sequenced in a study of blood T cells in healthy people across ages. Primers used in a second PCR of roughly 7 to 11 cycles were a sample-barcoded 5' primer and a J-beta primer mix. TCRdb re-called the 5' RACE reads through MiXCR, storing one row per CDR3 protein. The sample records about 1.6 million distinct CDR3 sequences, around 35% being singletons. The sample comprised blood. The receptors derive from a woman in her twenties or thirties in good health.

This chain connects TRBV6-2 or TRBV6-3 to TRBJ2-7; 7 bases agree with TRBD1. V was clipped by 7 bases and J by 0 bases; unmatched bases: 6. This CDR3 is 14 amino acids long. Germline V lookup: CDR1 MNHEY, CDR2 SVGEGT. CDR3 nucleotide sequence: TGTGCCAGCACCTCGACAGGGTCCTCCTACGAGCAGTACTTC. The encoded protein is CASTSTGSSYEQYF.

This rearrangement joins TRBV20-1 to TRBJ2-5; 7 bases line up with TRBD2. Gene TRBJ2-7 matches the end of the DNA better, so the J call may be wrong. Germline values: CDR1 DFQATT, CDR2 SNEGSKA (reference sequence). The CDR3 loop spans 10 amino acids. The CDR3 bases are TGCAGCGGGGCGGGAGCCGAGCAGTACTTC. It codes for CSGAGAEQYF.

Many counts were recorded for this clonotype. The chain employs TRBV29-1 and TRBJ2-1; 12 bases align to TRBD2. The germline V gene encodes CDR1 SQVTM and CDR2 ANQGSEA. The junction had 6 bases not matched to a gene; V was cut back by 7 bases and J by 2 bases. The CDR3 sequence is 15 residues long. CDR3 sequence: CSGRSSGGAYNEQFF. CDR3 bases: TGCAGCGGCCGATCTAGCGGGGGGGCCTACAATGAGCAGTTCTTC.

This clonotype was counted between two and nine times. The chain combines TRBV20-1 with TRBJ2-5; D not certain. The germline gives CDR1 DFQATT, CDR2 SNEGSKA (reference sequence). This CDR3 is 13 amino acids long. V was shortened by 1 base and J by 1 base, with 7 bases between the two germline ends. The CDR3 DNA reads as TGCAGTGCTAGAGGCTGGGCCCAAGAGACCCAGTACTTC. Protein: CSARGWAQETQYF.

This clonotype was picked up a small number of times. The J gene is TRBJ2-3, the V gene TRBV6-1; D ambiguous. The CDR3 runs to 13 residues. Germline loops: CDR1 MNHNS, CDR2 SASEGT. V lost 7 bases and J 6 bases, leaving 14 bases between the germline ends. The CDR3 region is CASNFGRADTQYF. The DNA of the CDR3 is TGTGCCAGCAATTTCGGTAGGGCGGATACGCAGTATTTT.

In its sample, this clonotype was seen a few times. The CDR3 loop reads CASSLRDFTTDTQYF. The CDR3 bases are TGTGCCAGCAGCCTGCGGGATTTTACCACAGATACGCAGTATTTT. The gene calls are TRBV5-5 and TRBJ2-3, with D possibly TRBD2 on 6 matching bases. The CDR3 sequence is 15 residues long. The ends were cut back, 4 bases at V and 2 bases at J, with 14 bases in the middle. Germline CDR1 is SGHKS and CDR2 is YYEKEE (reference sequence). The full variable domain, rest sourced from reference TRBV5-5 and TRBJ2-3, is DAGVTQSPTHLIKTRGQQVTLRCSPISGHKSVSWYQQVLGQGPQFIFQYYEKEERGRGNFPDRFSARQFPNYSSELNVNALLLGDSALYLCASSLRDFTTDTQYFGPGTRLTVL.

The chain carries TRBV6-5 and TRBJ2-7, with 8 bases identical to TRBD1. CDR3 size: 11 residues. CDR1 MNHEY and CDR2 SVGAGI come from the germline V gene. V lost 5 bases and J lost 11; bases outside the gene matches: 5. The CDR3 DNA reads TGTGCCAGCAGTACCCAGGGGGCGGAGTACTTC. Amino acid sequence: CASSTQGAEYF.

The J gene is TRBJ2-7, the V gene TRBV2; the D gene is possibly TRBD2 (5 bases). Per germline, CDR1 SNHLY and CDR2 FYNNEI. CDR3 length equals 14 residues. The ends were cut back, 6 bases at V and 3 bases at J, with 15 bases in the middle. CDR3 sequence: CASSRGEFGYEQYF. CDR3 nucleotide sequence: TGTGCCAGCAGCCGGGGTGAGTTTGGCTACGAGCAGTACTTC.

V and J are TRBV7-9 and TRBJ2-3; D may be TRBD1 (6 bases). The CDR3 is made up of 14 amino acids. V lost 2 bases and J 2 bases, leaving 8 bases between the germline ends. Germline CDR1 reads SEHNR; CDR2 reads FQNEAQ (reference sequence). The CDR3 region has the DNA TGTGCCAGCAGCTTAAGGGACAACACAGATACGCAGTATTTT. It specifies CASSLRDNTDTQYF.

The chain is built from TRBV4-1 and TRBJ2-7; tentative D call: TRBD1 (6 bases). With 0 bases removed from V and 4 bases from J, the gap between germline ends came to 13 bases. CDR3 size: 15 residues. Germline V lookup: CDR1 MGHRA, CDR2 YSYEKL. CDR3 residues: CASSQELGGFYEQYF. The CDR3 DNA sequence: TGCGCCAGCAGCCAAGAGCTAGGGGGTTTTTACGAGCAGTACTTC.

This clonotype was seen more than once but under ten times. The CDR3 sequence is CASSFSSPGTYEQYF. The CDR3 nucleotides read TGTGCCAGCAGCTTCTCTAGCCCAGGAACCTACGAGCAGTACTTC. The rearrangement joins TRBV11-2 to TRBJ2-7, with a weak D call TRBD2 (5 bases). V was pared by 3 bases and J by 2 bases, with 14 bases between. Germline lookup yields CDR1 SGHAT and CDR2 FQNNGV. The CDR3 sequence is 15 residues long.

V and J are TRBV20-1 and TRBJ1-2; D is possibly TRBD1 (5 bases). Germline loops: CDR1 DFQATT, CDR2 SNEGSKA (reference sequence). Trimming cost V 3 bases and J 10 bases, with 12 bases left between them. The CDR3 is made up of 11 amino acids. The CDR3 nucleotides read TGCAGTGCTAGTTCAGGGAACGACTACACCTTC. Translating it yields CSASSGNDYTF.

This clonotype was found many times. The rearrangement uses TRBV11-2 and TRBJ2-1; 8 positions match TRBD2. In germline, CDR1 is SGHAT, CDR2 FQNNGV. Unmatched junction bases numbered 6, after V lost 4 bases and J lost 4 bases. The CDR3 has 15 amino acids. The CDR3 loop reads CASSYYGRAYNEQFF. CDR3 sequence (DNA): TGTGCCAGCAGCTACTACGGGAGGGCGTACAATGAGCAGTTCTTC.

This clonotype showed up many times. This sequence joins TRBV10-3 and TRBJ2-1; D is undetermined. The germline V and J ends were trimmed by 10 bases and 5 bases, with 9 bases remaining between them. The CDR3 totals 11 residues. CDR1 and CDR2 from the germline V gene are ENHRY and SYGVKD. The CDR3 reads CATNRDNEQFF. DNA for the CDR3: TGTGCCACCAACCGGGACAATGAGCAGTTCTTC.

This clonotype was seen more than once but under ten times. The chain recombines TRBV12-3 or TRBV12-4 with TRBJ2-6; 7 bases are a match to TRBD2. This CDR3 is 19 amino acids long. V was pared by 3 bases and J by 0 bases, with 11 bases of the junction left unmatched. CDR3 sequence reads: CASSFQEGGAPSGANVLTF. CDR3 nucleotide sequence: TGTGCCAGCAGTTTTCAGGAGGGAGGGGCTCCCTCTGGGGCCAACGTCCTGACTTTC.

The V gene is TRBV7-9, the J gene TRBJ2-1, with TRBD2 matching 7 bases. Germline V gene lookup returns CDR1 SEHNR and CDR2 FQNEAQ (reference sequence). The V segment lost 3 bases and the J segment 8 bases; nucleotides outside the gene matches: 7. This CDR3 has 14 amino acids. The CDR3: CASSFATGGDEQFF. The CDR3 region has the DNA TGTGCCAGCAGCTTCGCCACGGGGGGAGATGAGCAGTTCTTC.

This clonotype has a handful of counts. The CDR3 here is CASSSRGGAAEQYF. The CDR3 nucleotides are TGTGCCAGCAGCTCCCGTGGGGGGGCGGCCGAGCAGTACTTC. This chain uses TRBV7-2 with TRBJ2-7; weak D call: TRBD2 (7 bases). Germline lookup yields CDR1 SGHTA and CDR2 FQGNSA. Trimming stripped 4 bases from V and 6 bases from J, with 16 bases between. The CDR3 covers 14 residues.

The V and J genes are TRBV10-3 and TRBJ2-1; 9 bases align to TRBD2. Germline CDR1 and CDR2: ENHRY and SYGVKD. The trim removed 6 bases at V and 5 bases at J, leaving 8 bases unmatched. The CDR3 spans 15 residues. The CDR3 spells CAIRKERGENNEQFF. As DNA, the CDR3 is TGTGCCATCAGGAAAGAGCGGGGGGAAAACAATGAGCAGTTCTTC.

The rearrangement uses TRBV20-1 and TRBJ2-3; perhaps D is TRBD1 or TRBD2 (5 bases each). The CDR3 contains 13 residues. Germline CDR1 is DFQATT and CDR2 is SNEGSKA (reference sequence). V lost 5 bases and J 1 base, leaving 10 bases between the germline ends. CDR3: CSAALGGTDTQYF. CDR3 nucleotide sequence: TGCAGTGCTGCGCTGGGGGGCACAGATACGCAGTATTTT.

Worth noting for this clonotype: A much larger clone is a single base away; this may be a read error. The CDR3 protein is CAGSQERSSTDTQYF. The CDR3, as DNA: TGTGCCGGCAGCCAAGAGCGGAGTAGCACAGATACGCAGTATTTT. This chain connects TRBV3-1 to TRBJ2-3, with a weak D call TRBD2 (5 bases). This CDR3 has 15 amino acids. In germline, CDR1 is LGHDT, CDR2 YNNKEL (reference sequence).

V is TRBV19 and J is TRBJ2-5; possibly TRBD1 for D (6 bases). CDR3 length: 13 residues. V was shortened by 5 bases and J by 11 bases, with 18 bases between the two germline ends. Looked up from germline, CDR1 is LNHDA and CDR2 is SQIVND (reference sequence). The CDR3, as DNA: TGTGCCAGTAGTCTGGGCCTTAACAGGGAGCAGTACTTC. As protein: CASSLGLNREQYF.